The rows below give T cell receptor beta chains drawn from one sample of a study of cytomegalovirus exposure and HLA in healthy donors. TCRdb's table, derived via immunoSEQ multiplex PCR, lists solely in-frame clones and lacks some. The table lists roughly 97,000 clones, 70% to 75% of them singletons. Sequenced input: PBMCs. The source is a man aged 35 to 55 in good health and CMV-seronegative. The CDR3 runs from the conserved cysteine through the conserved F or W. The D gene is left open where the match is weak. Some rows mark clone size as missing; the rest say once, few, many or name a class of expanded clone.

.	TRBV5-1	few	TRBJ1-3	CASSLVSGDSGNTIYF	TGCGCCAGCAGCTTGGTGTCAGGGGACTCTGGAAACACCATATATTTT
TRBD1	TRBV14	.	TRBJ1-4	CASSHGGRGLRRDEKLFF	TGTGCCAGCAGCCATGGCGGCAGGGGGTTGAGGCGGGATGAAAAACTGTTTTTT
.	TRBV5-1	.	TRBJ2-7	CASSASIYEQYF	TGCGCCAGCAGCGCGAGCATTTACGAGCAGTACTTC
TRBD2	TRBV2	.	TRBJ2-5	CASSLAGMRETQYF	TGTGCCAGCAGTTTAGCGGGGATGAGAGAGACCCAGTACTTC
.	TRBV6-5	once	TRBJ2-2	CASSSEWWTGELFF	TGTGCCAGCAGTTCCGAGTGGTGGACCGGGGAGCTGTTTTTT
.	TRBV9	few	TRBJ2-2	CASAVATGELFF	TGTGCCTCAGCGGTTGCGACCGGGGAGCTGTTTTTT
.	TRBV6-5	few	TRBJ1-2	CASNRWGGNYGYTF	TGTGCCAGCAACCGATGGGGGGGCAACTATGGCTACACCTTC
TRBD2	TRBV4-2	.	TRBJ2-5	CASSQGGRTSGVETQYF	TGTGCCAGCAGCCAAGGAGGTAGGACTAGCGGGGTTGAGACCCAGTACTTC
.	TRBV7-6	.	TRBJ1-1	CASSSGHTNTEAFF	TGTGCCAGCAGCTCAGGACACACGAACACTGAAGCTTTCTTT
.	TRBV4-1	.	TRBJ1-3	CASSLNWAGQGNTIYF	TGCGCCAGCAGCCTAAACTGGGCAGGACAGGGAAACACCATATATTTT
TRBD2	TRBV18	.	TRBJ2-3	CASSPGTSGGTDTQYF	TGTGCCAGCTCTCCCGGGACTAGCGGGGGCACAGATACGCAGTATTTT
TRBD1	TRBV5-4	few	TRBJ1-2	CASSRTGGDYGYTF	TGTGCCAGCAGCCGGACAGGGGGCGACTATGGCTACACCTTC
TRBD2	TRBV2	few	TRBJ2-5	CASSEASGERGGPETQYF	TGTGCCAGCAGTGAAGCTTCAGGGGAGCGGGGGGGCCCAGAGACCCAGTACTTC
TRBD1	TRBV5-5	few	TRBJ1-5	CASSLGGDRVFQPQHF	TGTGCCAGCAGCTTGGGGGGGGACAGGGTTTTTCAGCCCCAGCATTTT
.	TRBV21-1	.	TRBJ2-7	CASRFGDRGFWSSYEQYF	TGTGCCAGCAGGTTCGGGGACAGGGGATTCTGGAGCTCCTACGAGCAGTACTTC
.	TRBV4-1	.	TRBJ2-5	CASSQGNYQETQYF	TGCGCCAGCAGCCAAGGGAACTATCAAGAGACCCAGTACTTC
TRBD2	TRBV10-2	few	TRBJ2-1	CASSETTSGHNEQFF	TGCGCCAGCAGTGAGACAACTAGCGGACACAATGAGCAGTTCTTC
.	TRBV4-2	.	TRBJ1-1	CASSQIPVLNTEAFF	TGTGCCAGCAGCCAAATCCCGGTATTGAACACTGAAGCTTTCTTT